The source of this TCR beta chain is a study of cytomegalovirus exposure and HLA in healthy donors. The study's findings and limits: With later analysis, a missense DCLRE1C variant became linked to TCR beta V- and J-gene trimming.

On this clone: What it binds is not known.

Researchers ran the PCR with 60 Vbeta and 13 Jbeta primers. Using immunoSEQ multiplex PCR, the repertoire was profiled, and TCRdb retains in-frame clones only, with some absent. The sample includes under 150,000 clones, 80% seen only once; the top ten take roughly 4.7%. The material sequenced was PBMCs. This clonotype originated in a male donor in good health and CMV-seronegative.

DNA for the CDR3: TGCGCCAGCAGCTTAGAGGGAAACACCATATATTTT. It translates to CASSLEGNTIYF. The J gene is TRBJ1-3, the V gene TRBV5-1; D ambiguous. V was cut by 2 bases and J by 4 bases, with 4 bases left in between. The CDR3 covers 12 residues. The germline gives CDR1 SGHRS, CDR2 YFSETQ. Full variable domain (rest looked up from reference TRBV5-1 and TRBJ1-3): KAGVTQTPRYLIKTRGQQVTLSCSPISGHRSVSWYQQTPGQGLQFLFEYFSETQRNKGNFPGRFSGRQFSNSRSEMNVSTLELGDSALYLCASSLEGNTIYFGEGSWLTVV.